The rows below give T cell receptor beta chains drawn from one sample of a study of T cell repertoires in cytomegalovirus infection. Antigens for these TCRs are unknown. TCRdb passed the reads through MiXCR, listing each CDR3 protein once. The repertoire holds 650,000 to 900,000 distinct CDR3 sequences, approximately 30% seen once, with around 11% in the top ten. This specimen consisted of cultured CD8+ T cells from PBMCs, obtained from culture after CMV antigen stimulation. The receptor set was obtained from a human donor in good health (CMV status not recorded). Some clones in this sample may be carry-over from other donors' samples. CDR3s include the opening cysteine and the closing phenylalanine or tryptophan. A D gene is named only where the DNA matches it firmly. Rows may omit the clone size; those that give it use once, few, many or a size class.

j_gene: TRBJ2-2; v_gene: TRBV2; d_gene: -; abundance: few; CDR3aa: CASSEEGDLSNTGELFF; CDR3nt: TGTGCCAGCAGTGAAGAAGGGGATCTCTCGAACACCGGGGAGCTGTTTTTT
j_gene: TRBJ1-2; v_gene: TRBV27; d_gene: TRBD1; abundance: -; CDR3aa: CASSFGTGVASYGYTF; CDR3nt: TGTGCCAGCAGTTTCGGGACAGGCGTAGCCAGCTATGGCTACACCTTC
j_gene: TRBJ1-1; v_gene: TRBV4-1; d_gene: -; abundance: few; CDR3aa: CASSPHVVRTEAFF; CDR3nt: TGCGCCAGCAGCCCCCACGTCGTTCGCACTGAAGCTTTCTTT
j_gene: TRBJ1-5; v_gene: TRBV11-3; d_gene: -; abundance: few; CDR3aa: CASSPTTAGSNQPQHF; CDR3nt: TGTGCCAGCAGTCCAACAACGGCGGGGAGCAATCAGCCCCAGCATTTT
j_gene: TRBJ2-2; v_gene: TRBV14; d_gene: -; abundance: few; CDR3aa: CASSQQVPYTGELFF; CDR3nt: TGTGCCAGCAGCCAACAGGTCCCCTACACCGGGGAGCTGTTTTTT
j_gene: TRBJ2-5; v_gene: TRBV7-4; d_gene: -; abundance: -; CDR3aa: CASSLMGPGYGVGEETQYF; CDR3nt: TGTGCCAGCAGCTTAATGGGCCCGGGGTACGGAGTAGGGGAAGAGACCCAGTACTTC
j_gene: TRBJ2-7; v_gene: TRBV7-9; d_gene: TRBD1; abundance: many; CDR3aa: CASSPGTAEQYF; CDR3nt: TGTGCCAGCAGCCCTGGGACAGCCGAGCAGTACTTC
j_gene: TRBJ2-5; v_gene: TRBV12-5; d_gene: TRBD1; abundance: -; CDR3aa: CASGLPRQGAETQYF; CDR3nt: TGTGCTAGTGGTTTGCCCAGACAGGGTGCTGAGACCCAGTACTTC
j_gene: TRBJ1-2; v_gene: TRBV6-2/TRBV6-3; d_gene: -; abundance: many; CDR3aa: CAAGTAANYGYTF; CDR3nt: TGTGCCGCGGGGACGGCCGCTAACTATGGCTACACCTTC
j_gene: TRBJ1-1; v_gene: TRBV20-1; d_gene: TRBD1; abundance: -; CDR3aa: CSATYQGAGTEAFF; CDR3nt: TGCAGTGCAACCTATCAGGGGGCCGGGACTGAAGCTTTCTTT
j_gene: TRBJ2-3; v_gene: TRBV9; d_gene: -; abundance: -; CDR3aa: CASSHAFSGGDTDTQYF; CDR3nt: TGTGCCAGCAGCCACGCCTTCTCCGGAGGGGACACAGATACGCAGTATTTT
j_gene: TRBJ2-2; v_gene: TRBV19; d_gene: TRBD1; abundance: -; CDR3aa: CVTKDRDTGELFF; CDR3nt: TGTGTCACCAAAGACAGGGACACCGGGGAGCTGTTTTTT
j_gene: TRBJ1-6; v_gene: TRBV7-2; d_gene: -; abundance: few; CDR3aa: CASSLEFTGQYNSPLHF; CDR3nt: TGTGCCAGCAGCTTAGAGTTCACGGGACAATATAATTCACCCCTCCACTTT
j_gene: TRBJ2-1; v_gene: TRBV6-5; d_gene: TRBD2; abundance: -; CDR3aa: CASSSAGGPYEQFF; CDR3nt: TGTGCCAGCAGTTCAGCGGGGGGGCCGTATGAGCAGTTCTTC
j_gene: TRBJ2-7; v_gene: TRBV7-9; d_gene: -; abundance: -; CDR3aa: CASSLSSTPFYEQYF; CDR3nt: TGTGCCAGCAGCTTATCATCCACCCCCTTCTACGAGCAGTACTTC
j_gene: TRBJ1-1; v_gene: TRBV7-2; d_gene: -; abundance: -; CDR3aa: CASSLYGSLTEAFF; CDR3nt: TGTGCCAGCAGCCTTTACGGGTCTCTGACTGAAGCTTTCTTT
j_gene: TRBJ1-3; v_gene: TRBV12-3/TRBV12-4; d_gene: TRBD1; abundance: -; CDR3aa: CASGTGAYTIYF; CDR3nt: TGTGCCAGCGGGACAGGAGCATACACCATATATTTT
j_gene: TRBJ1-1; v_gene: TRBV7-8; d_gene: -; abundance: many; CDR3aa: CASSLRSGNTEAFF; CDR3nt: TGTGCCAGCAGCTTAAGGTCAGGGAACACTGAAGCTTTCTTT
j_gene: TRBJ2-3; v_gene: TRBV4-1; d_gene: TRBD1; abundance: -; CDR3aa: CASRRRDRTTDTQYF; CDR3nt: TGCGCCAGTAGGCGAAGGGACAGGACCACAGATACGCAGTATTTT
j_gene: TRBJ2-3; v_gene: TRBV4-2; d_gene: -; abundance: -; CDR3aa: CASSQGKSTDTQYF; CDR3nt: TGTGCCAGCAGCCAAGGGAAAAGCACAGATACGCAGTATTTT
j_gene: TRBJ1-1; v_gene: TRBV7-9; d_gene: -; abundance: many; CDR3aa: CASRSAAWEAFF; CDR3nt: TGTGCCAGCAGGTCGGCTGCTTGGGAAGCTTTCTTT
j_gene: TRBJ1-5; v_gene: TRBV15; d_gene: -; abundance: -; CDR3aa: CATSRDGRGRQPQHF; CDR3nt: TGTGCCACCAGCAGAGATGGCAGGGGACGGCAGCCCCAGCATTTT
j_gene: TRBJ1-5; v_gene: TRBV6-6; d_gene: -; abundance: many; CDR3aa: CASSYSYSNQPQHF; CDR3nt: TGTGCCAGCAGTTACTCTTACAGCAATCAGCCCCAGCATTTT
j_gene: TRBJ2-5; v_gene: TRBV7-6; d_gene: TRBD1; abundance: -; CDR3aa: CASSFDRGKGTQYF; CDR3nt: TGTGCCAGCAGCTTTGACAGGGGGAAGGGGACCCAGTACTTC
j_gene: TRBJ2-3; v_gene: TRBV6-6; d_gene: TRBD1; abundance: -; CDR3aa: CASSRTGTGADAATDTQYF; CDR3nt: TGTGCCAGCAGCCGAACCGGGACAGGGGCAGATGCGGCGACAGATACGCAGTATTTT
j_gene: TRBJ2-5; v_gene: TRBV11-2; d_gene: TRBD1; abundance: few; CDR3aa: CASILPGQKETQYF; CDR3nt: TGTGCCAGCATCCTCCCGGGACAGAAAGAGACCCAGTACTTC
j_gene: TRBJ2-7; v_gene: TRBV15; d_gene: -; abundance: -; CDR3aa: CATSRLGNRAYEQYF; CDR3nt: TGTGCCACCAGCAGGCTGGGAAACAGAGCCTACGAGCAGTACTTC
j_gene: TRBJ1-4; v_gene: TRBV9; d_gene: -; abundance: -; CDR3aa: CASSPEGYSNEKLFF; CDR3nt: TGTGCCAGCAGCCCCGAAGGGTATTCTAATGAAAAACTGTTTTTT
j_gene: TRBJ1-2; v_gene: TRBV27; d_gene: -; abundance: -; CDR3aa: CASRAGHIHTF; CDR3nt: TGTGCCAGCAGGGCGGGACATATCCACACCTTC
j_gene: TRBJ2-7; v_gene: TRBV7-2; d_gene: -; abundance: many; CDR3aa: CASSATDIYEQYF; CDR3nt: TGTGCCAGCAGCGCAACGGACATCTACGAGCAGTACTTC
j_gene: TRBJ2-6; v_gene: TRBV9; d_gene: TRBD1; abundance: few; CDR3aa: CASSPRGQGYFTGANVLTF; CDR3nt: TGTGCCAGCAGCCCCCGGGGACAGGGGTACTTCACTGGGGCCAACGTCCTGACTTTC
j_gene: TRBJ1-2; v_gene: TRBV6-2/TRBV6-3; d_gene: -; abundance: few; CDR3aa: CASSYSSESEARNYGYTF; CDR3nt: TGTGCCAGCAGTTACTCGTCCGAGTCTGAGGCCCGTAACTATGGCTACACCTTC
j_gene: TRBJ2-1; v_gene: TRBV12-3/TRBV12-4; d_gene: -; abundance: few; CDR3aa: CASSLEGAKYNEQFF; CDR3nt: TGTGCCAGCAGTTTGGAGGGGGCAAAATACAATGAGCAGTTCTTC
j_gene: TRBJ1-6; v_gene: TRBV7-6; d_gene: TRBD1; abundance: few; CDR3aa: CASSLGRQGANSPLHF; CDR3nt: TGTGCCAGCAGCTTAGGCCGGCAGGGGGCTAATTCACCCCTCCACTTT
j_gene: TRBJ2-5; v_gene: TRBV7-6; d_gene: -; abundance: -; CDR3aa: CASRRGQPQETQYF; CDR3nt: TGTGCCAGCAGAAGAGGGCAACCACAAGAGACCCAGTACTTC
j_gene: TRBJ2-1; v_gene: TRBV5-4; d_gene: TRBD2; abundance: -; CDR3aa: CASSSLAGGLRNEQFF; CDR3nt: TGTGCCAGCAGCTCACTAGCGGGGGGGCTGCGCAATGAGCAGTTCTTC
j_gene: TRBJ1-1; v_gene: TRBV7-6; d_gene: -; abundance: many; CDR3aa: CASSTGGFVDTEAFF; CDR3nt: TGTGCCAGCAGCACCGGGGGTTTTGTTGACACTGAAGCTTTCTTT
j_gene: TRBJ1-4; v_gene: TRBV7-2; d_gene: -; abundance: -; CDR3aa: CTITTDSVDEKLFF; CDR3nt: TGTACCATCACGACGGACAGCGTTGATGAAAAACTGTTTTTT
j_gene: TRBJ2-4; v_gene: TRBV27; d_gene: -; abundance: few; CDR3aa: CASSLSGVGIQYF; CDR3nt: TGTGCCAGCAGTTTATCCGGTGTGGGCATTCAGTACTTC
j_gene: TRBJ2-5; v_gene: TRBV28; d_gene: TRBD1; abundance: few; CDR3aa: CASSPLRDRPETQYF; CDR3nt: TGTGCCAGCAGCCCCCTCCGGGACAGGCCAGAGACCCAGTACTTC
j_gene: TRBJ2-3; v_gene: TRBV12-3/TRBV12-4; d_gene: TRBD2; abundance: few; CDR3aa: CASTPSGPSTDTQYF; CDR3nt: TGTGCCAGCACCCCTAGCGGGCCCAGCACAGATACGCAGTATTTT
j_gene: TRBJ2-3; v_gene: TRBV19; d_gene: -; abundance: few; CDR3aa: CASMPLGIRTDTQYF; CDR3nt: TGTGCCAGTATGCCACTAGGGATTCGGACAGATACGCAGTATTTT
j_gene: TRBJ1-1; v_gene: TRBV5-1; d_gene: TRBD1; abundance: few; CDR3aa: CASSPGTAPEAFF; CDR3nt: TGCGCCAGCAGCCCTGGGACAGCCCCTGAAGCTTTCTTT
j_gene: TRBJ2-1; v_gene: TRBV7-6; d_gene: TRBD2; abundance: -; CDR3aa: CASSLEVAGGLGNEQFF; CDR3nt: TGTGCCAGCAGCTTAGAGGTTGCGGGGGGGCTCGGCAATGAGCAGTTCTTC
j_gene: TRBJ1-2; v_gene: TRBV29-1; d_gene: TRBD1; abundance: -; CDR3aa: CSVDPGQGNYGYTF; CDR3nt: TGCAGCGTAGATCCCGGACAGGGTAACTATGGCTACACCTTC
j_gene: TRBJ1-2; v_gene: TRBV6-5; d_gene: -; abundance: few; CDR3aa: CASTAASIHGYTF; CDR3nt: TGTGCCAGCACGGCGGCCTCGATCCATGGCTACACCTTC
j_gene: TRBJ1-2; v_gene: TRBV5-6; d_gene: TRBD1; abundance: -; CDR3aa: CATSDRLRYGYTF; CDR3nt: TGTGCCACCTCGGACAGGCTACGGTATGGCTACACCTTC